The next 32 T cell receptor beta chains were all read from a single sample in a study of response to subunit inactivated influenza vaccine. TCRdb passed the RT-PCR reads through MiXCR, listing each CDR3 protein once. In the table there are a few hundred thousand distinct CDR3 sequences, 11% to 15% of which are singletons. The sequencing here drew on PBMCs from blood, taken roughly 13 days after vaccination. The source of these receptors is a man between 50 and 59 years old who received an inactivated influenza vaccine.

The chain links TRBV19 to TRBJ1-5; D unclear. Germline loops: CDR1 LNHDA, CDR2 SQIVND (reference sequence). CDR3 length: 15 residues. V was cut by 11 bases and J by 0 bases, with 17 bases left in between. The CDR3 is CAGGETAYSNQPQHF. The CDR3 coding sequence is TGTGCCGGTGGCGAGACGGCGTATAGCAATCAGCCCCAGCATTTT. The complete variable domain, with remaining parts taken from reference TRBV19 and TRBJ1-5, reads DGGITQSPKYLFRKEGQNVTLSCEQNLNHDAMYWYRQDPGQGLRLIYYSQIVNDFQKGDIAEGYSVSREKKESFPLTVTSAQKNPTAFYLCAGGETAYSNQPQHFGDGTRLSIL.

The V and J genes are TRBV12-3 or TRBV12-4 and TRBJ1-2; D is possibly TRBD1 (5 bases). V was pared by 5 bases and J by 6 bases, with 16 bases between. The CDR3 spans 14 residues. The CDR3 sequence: CASSLRDGVNGYTF. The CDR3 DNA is TGTGCCAGCAGTCTCCGGGACGGAGTAAATGGCTACACCTTC.

The CDR3 region has the DNA TGTGCCAGCAACGGACAGATTAGAAATGAGCAGTTCTTC. Protein product: CASNGQIRNEQFF. The chain is built from TRBV7-2 and TRBJ2-1; a possible D gene is TRBD1 (6 bases). CDR3 length equals 13 residues. CDR1 and CDR2 from the germline V gene are SGHTA and FQGNSA. V lost 7 bases to trimming and J lost 7 bases, with 14 bases between them.

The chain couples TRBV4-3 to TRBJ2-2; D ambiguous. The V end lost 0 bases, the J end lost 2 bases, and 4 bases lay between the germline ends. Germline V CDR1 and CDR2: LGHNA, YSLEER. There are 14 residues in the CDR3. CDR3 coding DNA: TGCGCCAGCAGCCAAGATGTCAACACCGGGGAGCTGTTTTTT. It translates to CASSQDVNTGELFF.

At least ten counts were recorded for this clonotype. CDR3 amino acids: CASSSGLSEQFF. The CDR3 nucleotides are TGTGCCAGCAGTTCGGGACTCTCGGAGCAGTTCTTC. The chain links TRBV12-3 or TRBV12-4 to TRBJ2-1, with D perhaps matching TRBD2 (6 bases). The CDR3 consists of 12 residues. V was cut by 4 bases and J by 10 bases, with 11 bases left in between.

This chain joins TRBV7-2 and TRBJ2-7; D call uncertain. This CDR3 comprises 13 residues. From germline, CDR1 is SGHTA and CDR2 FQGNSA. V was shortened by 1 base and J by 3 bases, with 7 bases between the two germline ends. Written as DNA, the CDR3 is TGTGCCAGCAGCTTAGACCACGGCTACGAGCAGTACTTC. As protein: CASSLDHGYEQYF.

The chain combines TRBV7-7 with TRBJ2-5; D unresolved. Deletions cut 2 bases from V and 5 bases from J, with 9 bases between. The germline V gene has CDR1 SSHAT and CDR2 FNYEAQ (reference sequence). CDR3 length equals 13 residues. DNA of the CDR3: TGTGCCAGCAGCTTATATTTCACCGAGACCCAGTACTTC. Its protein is CASSLYFTETQYF. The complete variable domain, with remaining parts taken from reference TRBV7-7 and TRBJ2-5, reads GAGVSQSPRYKVTKRGQDVTLRCDPISSHATLYWYQQALGQGPEFLTYFNYEAQPDKSGLPSDRFSAERPEGSISTLTIQRTEQRDSAMYRCASSLYFTETQYFGPGTRLLVL.

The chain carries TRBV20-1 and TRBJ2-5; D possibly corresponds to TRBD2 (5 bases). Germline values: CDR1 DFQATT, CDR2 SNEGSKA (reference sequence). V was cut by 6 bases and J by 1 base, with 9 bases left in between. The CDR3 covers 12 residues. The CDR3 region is CSAKRSQETQYF. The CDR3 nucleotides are TGCAGTGCGAAGCGGTCCCAAGAGACCCAGTACTTC.

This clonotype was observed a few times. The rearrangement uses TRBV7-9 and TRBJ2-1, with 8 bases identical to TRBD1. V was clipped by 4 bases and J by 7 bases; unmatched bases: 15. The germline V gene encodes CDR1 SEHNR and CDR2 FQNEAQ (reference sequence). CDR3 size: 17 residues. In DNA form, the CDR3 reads TGTGCCAGCAGCTCCCAGGGGGCGACAGGGGAAGTAAATGAGCAGTTCTTC. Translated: CASSSQGATGEVNEQFF.

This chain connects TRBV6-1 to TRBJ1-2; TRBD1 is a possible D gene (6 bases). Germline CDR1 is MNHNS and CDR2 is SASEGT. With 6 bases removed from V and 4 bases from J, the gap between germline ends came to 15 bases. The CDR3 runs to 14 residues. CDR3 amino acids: CASSVGARSYGYTF. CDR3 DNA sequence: TGTGCCAGCAGCGTGGGGGCCAGAAGCTATGGCTACACCTTC.

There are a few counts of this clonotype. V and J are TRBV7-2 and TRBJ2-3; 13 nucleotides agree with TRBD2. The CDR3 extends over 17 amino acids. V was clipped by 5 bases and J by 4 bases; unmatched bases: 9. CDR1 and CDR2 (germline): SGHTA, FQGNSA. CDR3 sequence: CASSVRGTSGMADTQYF. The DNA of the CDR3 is TGTGCCAGCAGCGTAAGAGGGACTAGCGGGATGGCAGATACGCAGTATTTT. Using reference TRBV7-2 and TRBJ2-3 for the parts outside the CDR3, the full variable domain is GAGVSQSPSNKVTEKGKDVELRCDPISGHTALYWYRQSLGQGLEFLIYFQGNSAPDKSGLPSDRFSAERTGGSVSTLTIQRTQQEDSAVYLCASSVRGTSGMADTQYFGPGTRLTVL.

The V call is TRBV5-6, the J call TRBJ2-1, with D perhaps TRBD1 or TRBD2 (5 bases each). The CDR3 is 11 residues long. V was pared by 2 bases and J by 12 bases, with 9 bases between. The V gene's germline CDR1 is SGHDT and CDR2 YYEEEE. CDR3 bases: TGTGCCAGCAGCTTAGGGACCGCGCAGTTCTTC. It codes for CASSLGTAQFF.

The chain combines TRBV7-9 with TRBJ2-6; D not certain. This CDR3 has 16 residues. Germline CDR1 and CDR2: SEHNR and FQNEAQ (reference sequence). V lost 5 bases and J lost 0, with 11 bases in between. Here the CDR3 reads CASSLTGYSGANVLTF. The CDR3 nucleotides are TGTGCCAGCAGCCTCACCGGGTACTCTGGGGCCAACGTCCTGACTTTC.

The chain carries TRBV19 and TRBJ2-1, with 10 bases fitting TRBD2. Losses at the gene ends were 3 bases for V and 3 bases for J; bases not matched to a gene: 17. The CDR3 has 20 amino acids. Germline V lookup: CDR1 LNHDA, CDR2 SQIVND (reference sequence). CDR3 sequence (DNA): TGTGCCAGTAGTATTTATGGGCTAGCGGGAGAGACTACTCACTACAATGAGCAGTTCTTC. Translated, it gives CASSIYGLAGETTHYNEQFF.

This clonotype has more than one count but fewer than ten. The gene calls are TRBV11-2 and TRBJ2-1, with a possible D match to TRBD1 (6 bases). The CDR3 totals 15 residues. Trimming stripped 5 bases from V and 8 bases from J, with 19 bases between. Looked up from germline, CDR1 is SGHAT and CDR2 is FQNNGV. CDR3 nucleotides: TGTGCCAGCAGCAGAGCCGTCAGGGGTAGCGATGAGCAGTTCTTC. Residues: CASSRAVRGSDEQFF. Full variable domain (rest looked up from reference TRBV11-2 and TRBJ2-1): EAGVAQSPRYKIIEKRQSVAFWCNPISGHATLYWYQQILGQGPKLLIQFQNNGVVDDSQLPKDRFSAERLKGVDSTLKIQPAKLEDSAVYLCASSRAVRGSDEQFFGPGTRLTVL.

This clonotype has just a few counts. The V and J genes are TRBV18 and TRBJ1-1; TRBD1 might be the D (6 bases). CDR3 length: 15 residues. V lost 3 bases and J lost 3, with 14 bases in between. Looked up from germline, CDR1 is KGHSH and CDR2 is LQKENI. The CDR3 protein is CASSPQGWEDTEAFF. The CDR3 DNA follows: TGTGCCAGCTCACCGCAGGGGTGGGAGGACACTGAAGCTTTCTTT.

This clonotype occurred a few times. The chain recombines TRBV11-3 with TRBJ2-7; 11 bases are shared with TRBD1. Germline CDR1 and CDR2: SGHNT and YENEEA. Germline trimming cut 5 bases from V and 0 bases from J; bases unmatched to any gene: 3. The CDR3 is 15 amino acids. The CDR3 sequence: CASSPGQGASYEQYF. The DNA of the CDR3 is TGTGCCAGCAGCCCCGGACAGGGGGCCTCCTACGAGCAGTACTTC.

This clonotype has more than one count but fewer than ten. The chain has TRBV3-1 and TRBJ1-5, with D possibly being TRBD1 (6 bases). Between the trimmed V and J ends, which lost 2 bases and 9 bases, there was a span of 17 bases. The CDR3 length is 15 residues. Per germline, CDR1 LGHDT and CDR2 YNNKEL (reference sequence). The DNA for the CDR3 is TGTGCCAGCAGCCAAACATCAGGGGTTTATCCGCCCCAGCATTTT. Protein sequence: CASSQTSGVYPPQHF.

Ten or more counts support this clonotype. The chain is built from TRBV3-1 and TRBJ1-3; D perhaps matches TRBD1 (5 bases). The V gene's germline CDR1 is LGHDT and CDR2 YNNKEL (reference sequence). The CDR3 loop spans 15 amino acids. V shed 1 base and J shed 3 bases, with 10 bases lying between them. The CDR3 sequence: CASSQGQQIGNTIYF. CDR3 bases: TGTGCCAGCAGCCAAGGACAGCAAATTGGAAACACCATATATTTT.

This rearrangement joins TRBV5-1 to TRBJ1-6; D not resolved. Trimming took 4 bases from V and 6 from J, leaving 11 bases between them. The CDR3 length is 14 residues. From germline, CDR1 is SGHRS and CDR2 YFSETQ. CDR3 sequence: CASSPEASNSPLHF. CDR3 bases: TGCGCCAGCAGCCCTGAGGCTTCTAATTCACCCCTCCACTTT.

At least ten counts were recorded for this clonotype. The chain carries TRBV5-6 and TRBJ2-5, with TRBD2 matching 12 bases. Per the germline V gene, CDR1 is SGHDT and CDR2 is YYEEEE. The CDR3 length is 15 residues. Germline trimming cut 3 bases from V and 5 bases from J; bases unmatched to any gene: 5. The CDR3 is CASSYLGLAGETQYF. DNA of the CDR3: TGTGCCAGCAGCTACCTGGGACTAGCGGGTGAGACCCAGTACTTC.

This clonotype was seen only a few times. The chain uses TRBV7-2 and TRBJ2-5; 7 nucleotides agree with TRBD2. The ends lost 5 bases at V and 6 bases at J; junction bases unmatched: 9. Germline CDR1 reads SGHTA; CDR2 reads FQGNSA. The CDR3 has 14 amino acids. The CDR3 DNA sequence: TGTGCCAGCAGCCCCCGCGGGGGTTGGAAGACCCAGTACTTC. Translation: CASSPRGGWKTQYF.

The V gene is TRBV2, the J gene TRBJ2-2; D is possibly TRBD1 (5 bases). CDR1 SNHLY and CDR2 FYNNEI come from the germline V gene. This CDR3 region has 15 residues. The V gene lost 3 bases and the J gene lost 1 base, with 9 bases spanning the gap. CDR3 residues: CASSDPGWNTGELFF. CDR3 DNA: TGTGCCAGCAGTGATCCAGGGTGGAACACCGGGGAGCTGTTTTTT.

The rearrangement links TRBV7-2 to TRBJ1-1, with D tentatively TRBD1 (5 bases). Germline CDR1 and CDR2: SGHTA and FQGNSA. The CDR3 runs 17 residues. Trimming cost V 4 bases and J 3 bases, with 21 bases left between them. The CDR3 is CASSSDLWDYRDTEAFF. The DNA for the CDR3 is TGTGCCAGCAGCTCTGACCTATGGGACTATCGGGACACTGAAGCTTTCTTT.

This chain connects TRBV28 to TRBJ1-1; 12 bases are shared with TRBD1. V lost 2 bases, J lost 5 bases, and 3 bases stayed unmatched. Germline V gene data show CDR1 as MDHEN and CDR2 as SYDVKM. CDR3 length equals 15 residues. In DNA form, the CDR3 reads TGTGCCAGCAGTTTAGGGGGACAGGGGGCGACTGAAGCTTTCTTT. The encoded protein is CASSLGGQGATEAFF.

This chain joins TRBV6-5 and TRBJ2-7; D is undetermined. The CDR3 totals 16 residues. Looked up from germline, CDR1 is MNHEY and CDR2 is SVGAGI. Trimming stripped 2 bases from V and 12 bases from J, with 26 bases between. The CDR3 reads CASSYLRGVPLGDWYF. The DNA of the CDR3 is TGTGCCAGCAGTTACCTCCGTGGGGTCCCCCTGGGTGATTGGTACTTC.

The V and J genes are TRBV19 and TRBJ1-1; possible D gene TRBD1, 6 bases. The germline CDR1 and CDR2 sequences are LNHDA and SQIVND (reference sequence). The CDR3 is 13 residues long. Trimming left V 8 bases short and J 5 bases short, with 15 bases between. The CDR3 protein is CASGQFIGTEAFF. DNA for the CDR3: TGTGCCAGTGGACAGTTTATTGGGACTGAAGCTTTCTTT.

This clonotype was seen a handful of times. In DNA form, the CDR3 reads TGTGCCACCAGCAGAGATTACGCAGGGGCGGCGTGGCTGTTTTTT. Translated, it gives CATSRDYAGAAWLFF. The V call is TRBV15, the J call TRBJ1-4, with a tentative D call TRBD1 (6 bases). CDR1 is LNHNV and CDR2 is YYDKDF in the germline V gene (reference sequence). V lost 0 bases and J lost 14, with 19 bases in between. The CDR3 length is 15 residues.

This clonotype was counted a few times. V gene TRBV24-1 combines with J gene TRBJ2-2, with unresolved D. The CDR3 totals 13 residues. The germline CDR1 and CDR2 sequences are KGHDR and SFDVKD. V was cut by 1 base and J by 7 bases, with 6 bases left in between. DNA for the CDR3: TGTGCCACCAGTGATTTTCCTTTCGGGGAGCTGTTTTTT. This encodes CATSDFPFGELFF.

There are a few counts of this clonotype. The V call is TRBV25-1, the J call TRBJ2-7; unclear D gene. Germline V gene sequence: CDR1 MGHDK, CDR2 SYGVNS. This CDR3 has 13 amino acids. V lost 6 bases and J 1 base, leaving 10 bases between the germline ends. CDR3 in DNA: TGTGCCAGCAGAAGTGATAGTTCCTACGAGCAGTACTTC. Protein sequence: CASRSDSSYEQYF.

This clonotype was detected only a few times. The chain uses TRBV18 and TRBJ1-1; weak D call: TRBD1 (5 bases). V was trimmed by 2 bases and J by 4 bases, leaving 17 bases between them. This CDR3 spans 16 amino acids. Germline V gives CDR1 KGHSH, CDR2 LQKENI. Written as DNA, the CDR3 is TGTGCCAGCTCACCAAGCATCCATGGGGGGAGCACTGAAGCTTTCTTT. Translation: CASSPSIHGGSTEAFF.

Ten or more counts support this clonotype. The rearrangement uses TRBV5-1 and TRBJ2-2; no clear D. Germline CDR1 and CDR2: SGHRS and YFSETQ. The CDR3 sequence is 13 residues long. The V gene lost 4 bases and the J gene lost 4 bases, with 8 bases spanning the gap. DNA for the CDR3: TGCGCCAGCAGCGAGGTTAGCACCGGGGAGCTGTTTTTT. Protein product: CASSEVSTGELFF.